Listed below are T cell receptor beta chains from one sample, sequenced in a study of T cells in Graves' hyperthyroidism and ophthalmopathy. MiXCR, run by TCRdb on the multiplex PCR reads, gives a single entry per CDR3 protein. The sample holds hundreds of thousands of distinct CDR3 sequences, roughly 40% seen once. Specimen: blood. The receptors were gathered from a man younger than 35 with Graves' hyperthyroidism. CDR3s leave out the opening cysteine and the closing phenylalanine or tryptophan. Fields, in order: J gene, V gene, D gene, CDR3 protein. The D gene is left open where the match is weak.

TRBJ1-6,TRBV27,TRBD1,ASSNSGGVGSPLH
TRBJ1-5,TRBV12-3/TRBV12-4,TRBD1,ASSSGGVNQPQH
TRBJ1-1,TRBV5-6,NA,ASSRQGFEAF
TRBJ2-2,TRBV13,TRBD2,ASSFPAGGTGELF
TRBJ2-5,TRBV19,NA,ACARTDNQETQY
TRBJ2-2,TRBV19,TRBD1,ASGPGQGSTGELF
TRBJ1-6,TRBV6-6,NA,ASRVDLGSPLH
TRBJ2-7,TRBV12-3/TRBV12-4,NA,ASSFGGTVGLEQY
TRBJ1-1,TRBV9,NA,ASSVGSLPTEAF
TRBJ1-1,TRBV9,NA,ASSVDLANTEAF
TRBJ1-1,TRBV19,NA,AIDRVEREAF
TRBJ2-2,TRBV24-1,TRBD1,ATSPRDRGDTGELF
TRBJ1-4,TRBV6-5,NA,ASSRTQGGEKLF
TRBJ2-7,TRBV6-6,NA,ASSYSSDMSSEQY
TRBJ1-1,TRBV20-1,NA,SARRGQGNEAF
TRBJ1-1,TRBV19,NA,ASKVGVGNTEAF
TRBJ1-4,TRBV29-1,TRBD1,SVRDRGQNEKLF
TRBJ1-2,TRBV7-9,NA,ASSPLDGASYGYT
TRBJ2-2,TRBV29-1,NA,SVPGPHTGELF
TRBJ1-1,TRBV12-3/TRBV12-4,TRBD1,ASQATGTGNTEAF
TRBJ2-6,TRBV20-1,NA,SAPASGANVPT
TRBJ2-7,TRBV7-2,TRBD2,ASSLYLAGPSYEQY
TRBJ2-5,TRBV2,NA,ASSLLGIETQY
TRBJ1-5,TRBV27,NA,ASSWLRDQPQH
TRBJ2-7,TRBV5-1,TRBD2,ASSLGTAGVREQY
TRBJ1-3,TRBV10-3,NA,AISPSGNTIY
TRBJ2-7,TRBV15,TRBD2,ATSSGLAATYEQY
TRBJ2-7,TRBV7-9,NA,ASSVRDSGSYEQY
TRBJ1-2,TRBV20-1,NA,SNRIYGYT
TRBJ2-7,TRBV24-1,NA,ATSDSRDHSYEQY
TRBJ1-6,TRBV9,NA,ASSVAVYNSPLH
TRBJ2-7,TRBV5-5,NA,ASSLVLDEQY
TRBJ2-7,TRBV12-3/TRBV12-4,NA,ASSPGYYEQY